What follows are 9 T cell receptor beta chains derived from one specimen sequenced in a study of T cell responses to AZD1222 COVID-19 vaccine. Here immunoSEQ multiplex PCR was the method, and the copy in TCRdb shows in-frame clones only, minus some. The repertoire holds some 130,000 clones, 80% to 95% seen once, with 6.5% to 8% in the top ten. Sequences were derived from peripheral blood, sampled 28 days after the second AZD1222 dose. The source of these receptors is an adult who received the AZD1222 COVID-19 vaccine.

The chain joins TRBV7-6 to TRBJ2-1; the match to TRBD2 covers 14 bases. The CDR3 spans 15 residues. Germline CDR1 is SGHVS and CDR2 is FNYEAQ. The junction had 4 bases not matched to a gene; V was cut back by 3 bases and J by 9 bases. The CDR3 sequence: CASSLTSGGAGEQFF. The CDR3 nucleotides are TGTGCCAGCAGCTTGACTAGCGGGGGGGCGGGTGAGCAGTTCTTC.

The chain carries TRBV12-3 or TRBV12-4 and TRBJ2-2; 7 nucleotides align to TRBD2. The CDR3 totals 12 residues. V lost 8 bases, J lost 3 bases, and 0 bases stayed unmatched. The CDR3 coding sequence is TGTGCCAGCGGGGGGGACACCGGGGAGCTGTTTTTT. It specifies CASGGDTGELFF.

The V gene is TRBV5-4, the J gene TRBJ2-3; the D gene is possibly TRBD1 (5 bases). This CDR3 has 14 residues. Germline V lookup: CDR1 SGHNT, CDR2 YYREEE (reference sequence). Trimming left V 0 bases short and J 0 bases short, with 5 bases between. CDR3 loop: CASSLEGSTDTQYF. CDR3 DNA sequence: TGTGCCAGCAGCTTGGAGGGGAGCACAGATACGCAGTATTTT.

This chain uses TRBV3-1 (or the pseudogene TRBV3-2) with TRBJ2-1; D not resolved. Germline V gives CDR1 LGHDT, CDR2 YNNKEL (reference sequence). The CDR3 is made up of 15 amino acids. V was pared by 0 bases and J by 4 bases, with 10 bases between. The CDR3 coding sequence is TGTGCCAGCAGCCAAGAATGGTCCGGGTACAATGAGCAGTTCTTC. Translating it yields CASSQEWSGYNEQFF.

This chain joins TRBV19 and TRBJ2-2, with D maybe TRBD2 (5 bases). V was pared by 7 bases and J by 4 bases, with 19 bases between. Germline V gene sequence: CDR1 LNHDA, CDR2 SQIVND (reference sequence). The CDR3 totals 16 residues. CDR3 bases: TGTGCCAGTAAGGACTTCCCGTCCACGAGCACCGGGGAGCTGTTTTTT. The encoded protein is CASKDFPSTSTGELFF.

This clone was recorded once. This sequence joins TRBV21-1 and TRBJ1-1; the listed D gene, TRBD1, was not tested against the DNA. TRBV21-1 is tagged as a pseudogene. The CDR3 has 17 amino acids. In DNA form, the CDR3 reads TGTGCCAGCAGCAAAGAGGGACAGCCAATTGGTCACACTGAAGCTTTCTTT. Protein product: CASSKEGQPIGHTEAFF.

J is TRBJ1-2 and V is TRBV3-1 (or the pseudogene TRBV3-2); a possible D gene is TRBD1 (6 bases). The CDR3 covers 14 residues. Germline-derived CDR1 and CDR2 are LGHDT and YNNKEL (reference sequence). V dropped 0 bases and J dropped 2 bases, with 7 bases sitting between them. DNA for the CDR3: TGTGCCAGCAGCCAAGATGACAGGAACTATGGCTACACCTTC. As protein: CASSQDDRNYGYTF.

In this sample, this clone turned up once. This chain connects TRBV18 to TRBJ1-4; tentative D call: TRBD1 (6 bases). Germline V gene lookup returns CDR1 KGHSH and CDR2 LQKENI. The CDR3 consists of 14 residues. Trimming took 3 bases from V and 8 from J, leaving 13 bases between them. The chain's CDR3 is CASSPGGAEEKLFF. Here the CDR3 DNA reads TGTGCCAGCTCACCGGGGGGGGCCGAAGAAAAACTGTTTTTT.

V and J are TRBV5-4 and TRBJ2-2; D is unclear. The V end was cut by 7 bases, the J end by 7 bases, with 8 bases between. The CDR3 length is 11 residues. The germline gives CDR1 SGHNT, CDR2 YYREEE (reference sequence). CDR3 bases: TGTGCCAGCCTCCATGGCGGGGAGCTGTTTTTT. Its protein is CASLHGGELFF. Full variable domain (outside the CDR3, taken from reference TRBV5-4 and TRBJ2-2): ETGVTQSPTHLIKTRGQQVTLRCSSQSGHNTVSWYQQALGQGPQFIFQYYREEENGRGNFPPRFSGLQFPNYSSELNVNALELDDSALYLCASLHGGELFFGEGSRLTVL.